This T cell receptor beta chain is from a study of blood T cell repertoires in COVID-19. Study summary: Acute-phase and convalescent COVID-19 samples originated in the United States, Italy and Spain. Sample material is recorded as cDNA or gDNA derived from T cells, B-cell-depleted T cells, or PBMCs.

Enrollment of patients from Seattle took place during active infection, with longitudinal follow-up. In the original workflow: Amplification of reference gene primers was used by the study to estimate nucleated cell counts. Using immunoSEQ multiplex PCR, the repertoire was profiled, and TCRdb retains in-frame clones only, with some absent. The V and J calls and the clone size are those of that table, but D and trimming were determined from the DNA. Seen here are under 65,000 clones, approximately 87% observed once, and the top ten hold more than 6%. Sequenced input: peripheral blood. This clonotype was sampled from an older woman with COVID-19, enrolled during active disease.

CDR3 bases: TGTGCCAGCAGCTTGGGCAGGAAAAGCACAGATACGCAGTATTTT. Its translation is CASSLGRKSTDTQYF. The chain is built from TRBV5-4 and TRBJ2-3; D gene ambiguous. Between the trimmed V and J ends, which lost 0 bases and 0 bases, there was a span of 8 bases. The CDR3 spans 15 residues. CDR1 and CDR2 (germline): SGHNT, YYREEE (reference sequence).